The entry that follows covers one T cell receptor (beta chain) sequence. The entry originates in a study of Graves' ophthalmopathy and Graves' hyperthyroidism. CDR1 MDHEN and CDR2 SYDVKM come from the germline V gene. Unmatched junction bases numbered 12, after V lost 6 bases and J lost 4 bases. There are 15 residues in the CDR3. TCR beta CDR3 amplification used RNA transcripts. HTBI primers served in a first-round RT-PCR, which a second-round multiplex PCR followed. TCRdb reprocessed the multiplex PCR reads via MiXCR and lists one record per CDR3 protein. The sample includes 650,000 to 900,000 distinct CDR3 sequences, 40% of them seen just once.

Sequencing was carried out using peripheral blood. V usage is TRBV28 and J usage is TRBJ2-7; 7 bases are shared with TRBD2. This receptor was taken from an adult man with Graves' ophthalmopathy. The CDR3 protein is CASSSLAALRYEQYF. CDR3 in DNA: TGTGCCAGCAGCTCCCTAGCGGCCCTTCGATACGAGCAGTACTTC.